This record covers a single T cell receptor (beta chain). What antigen it recognizes has not been identified. Base qualities are not provided; no much larger clone lies one nucleotide away. The data stem from a study of sequential checkpoint blockade in melanoma (dated by TCRdb to the late 2010s). Study-level background: Patients were randomized 1:1 to first-line nivolumab followed by ipilimumab (arm A) or ipilimumab followed by nivolumab (arm B). Maintenance nivolumab came after each of the two trial sequences.

The CDR3 covers 15 residues, taking in both the cysteine and the phenylalanine. Only CDR3 DNA remains: 45 bases, in frame from the first base. V has 0 bases trimmed and J has 7 bases trimmed; junction bases matching no gene number 4. In the germline V gene (reference sequence), CDR1 corresponds to MNHEY and CDR2 to SMNVEV. Points the paper makes about the study in general: The model for predicting response that combines TCR metrics with mutation burden needs to be validated in larger, independent patient cohorts.

TCRbeta CDR3 regions were immunosequenced from genomic DNA with the immunoSEQ Assay. Before high-throughput sequencing, genomic DNA was amplified using bias-controlled multiplex PCR. The paper's processing steps were these. To quantify the absolute abundance of each unique TCRbeta CDR3 region, the sequences were collapsed and filtered. Clonality was defined as 1 minus Pielou's evenness and was calculated using productive rearrangements only. A previously published method was used to identify clones whose frequencies were significantly greater in on-treatment samples than in baseline samples. TCRdb limited this immuneACCESS table to in-frame rearrangements with V and J called. A share of clones is missing; checked studies link under half to unresolved V genes, and the rest is unexplained. That table supplies the V and J calls and clone size; D and trimming were determined from the DNA. The table for this sample lists roughly 11,000 clones; 70% to 80% of them were counted only once. The ten largest clones add up to 10% of the sample.

The treatment or condition label corresponds to: randomized to nivolumab then ipilimumab (arm A) or the reverse (arm B). No trial patient had received prior DNA-damaging chemotherapy. Live CD3+CD8+ cells negative for CD19 and CD56 were sorted from thawed PBMCs on a FACS Aria II flow cytometer. CheckMate 064, a randomized, open-label phase II trial of sequential checkpoint blockade, was the source of the samples, all of which came from patients with melanoma. Leukapheresis was used to collect peripheral blood mononuclear cells, which were then purified with Ficoll-Paque and frozen in human serum with about 10% DMSO. Purity of sorted blood CD3+CD8+ cells was verified at >98% immediately after sorting, followed by DNA extraction.

Sample: CD8+ T cells sorted from blood (inferred from file names), taken from a patient given nivolumab and ipilimumab in sequence. This sequence was found in a human donor with melanoma. This chain joins TRBV27 to TRBJ1-2; 11 of the junction bases match TRBD1. The sequenced DNA: TGTGCCAGCAGTTTATCGAGTGGACAGGGGGCTGGCTACACCTTC. The translation is CASSLSSGQGAGYTF.